These 26 T cell receptor beta chains originate from one sample sequenced in a study of vaccination and CD4 T cells after COVID-19. As to treatment: roughly 11-day PBMC culture with coronavirus spike peptide pools or control peptides (ViraFEST assay). Oncomine TCR Beta short-read sequencing was applied to DNA from cultured CD4+ T cells. TCRdb re-analysed the PCR reads in MiXCR, keeping a single row per CDR3 protein. The table lists more than 25,000 distinct CDR3 sequences, roughly 60% of them singletons. Antigens for these TCRs are unknown. Sequencing was performed on CD4+ T cells from blood, cultured in vitro, taken after SARS-CoV-2 vaccination. These receptors were obtained from a human donor who received a COVID-19 vaccine.

This clonotype has just a few counts. The CDR3 bases are TGTGCCAGCAGTCAATCGGGGGGGCGCATCTACGAGCAGTACTTC. The encoded protein is CASSQSGGRIYEQYF. The chain joins TRBV11-3 to TRBJ2-7; 8 positions agree with TRBD2. The junction had 10 bases not matched to a gene; V was cut back by 6 bases and J by 3 bases. CDR1 SGHNT and CDR2 YENEEA come from the germline V gene. There are 15 residues in the CDR3.

The V call is TRBV6-5, the J call TRBJ2-6, with no clear D. The germline V gene encodes CDR1 MNHEY and CDR2 SVGAGI. V lost 0 bases to trimming and J lost 4 bases, with 10 bases between them. This CDR3 contains 16 residues. CDR3 DNA: TGTGCCAGCAGTTACTCGTTAGGGTCCGGGGCCAACGTCCTGACTTTC. Translated, it gives CASSYSLGSGANVLTF.

The gene calls are TRBV2 and TRBJ1-2; the D is unclear. Trimming left V 0 bases short and J 3 bases short, with 2 bases between. The germline CDR1 and CDR2 sequences are SNHLY and FYNNEI. The CDR3 contains 12 residues. The CDR3 loop is CASSEAYYGYTF. CDR3 sequence (DNA): TGTGCCAGCAGTGAAGCGTACTATGGCTACACCTTC.

The V gene is TRBV5-1, the J gene TRBJ2-3; D is undetermined. The CDR3 sequence is 11 residues long. V was pared by 7 bases and J by 2 bases, with 5 bases between. Germline V gives CDR1 SGHRS, CDR2 YFSETQ. The CDR3 region has the DNA TGCGCCAGCGGCCCCACAGATACGCAGTATTTT. Protein product: CASGPTDTQYF. Full variable domain (remainder filled in from reference TRBV5-1 and TRBJ2-3): KAGVTQTPRYLIKTRGQQVTLSCSPISGHRSVSWYQQTPGQGLQFLFEYFSETQRNKGNFPGRFSGRQFSNSRSEMNVSTLELGDSALYLCASGPTDTQYFGPGTRLTVL.

The chain combines TRBV20-1 with TRBJ1-1, with D perhaps TRBD1 (5 bases). The CDR3 is 14 amino acids. Germline CDR1 and CDR2: DFQATT and SNEGSKA (reference sequence). V lost 6 bases and J lost 3, with 17 bases in between. In DNA form, the CDR3 reads TGCAGTGCCCCCGGGACGGACGGCTACACTGAAGCTTTCTTT. Protein product: CSAPGTDGYTEAFF.

The chain couples TRBV11-3 to TRBJ1-4; D uncertain. The CDR3 is made up of 13 amino acids. Germline assignment: CDR1 SGHNT and CDR2 YENEEA. The V end was cut by 1 base, the J end by 4 bases, with 4 bases between. The CDR3, as DNA: TGTGCCAGCAGCTTAGGGGGTAATGAAAAACTGTTTTTT. It specifies CASSLGGNEKLFF.

The rearrangement links TRBV24-1 to TRBJ2-7; TRBD1 matches at 7 bases. Germline CDR1 and CDR2: KGHDR and SFDVKD. V trimming: 3 bases; J trimming: 2 bases; junction bases outside the gene matches: 9. The CDR3 covers 16 residues. CDR3 amino acids: CATSDRTGVRPYEQYF. The CDR3, as DNA: TGTGCCACCAGTGATCGGACAGGCGTTCGCCCCTACGAGCAGTACTTC.

The genes are TRBV5-1 and TRBJ2-3; 9 positions match TRBD1. The CDR3 extends over 16 amino acids. Germline values: CDR1 SGHRS, CDR2 YFSETQ. Trimming cost V 3 bases and J 10 bases; bases outside gene matches: 15. DNA for the CDR3: TGCGCCAGCAGCTCTGAGGGGACAGGGTGGAATACGGCGCAGTATTTT. It yields the protein CASSSEGTGWNTAQYF.

V and J are TRBV19 and TRBJ2-2; 13 bases align to TRBD2. Trimming removed 1 base from V and 1 base from J; junction bases left unmatched: 0. The length of the CDR3 is 17 residues. CDR1 and CDR2 from the germline V gene are LNHDA and SQIVND (reference sequence). CDR3 DNA sequence: TGTGCCAGTAGTATAGGGACTAGCGGGGGGAACACCGGGGAGCTGTTTTTT. Translated: CASSIGTSGGNTGELFF.

The V and J genes are TRBV2 and TRBJ2-7; 8 bases map to TRBD1. Germline CDR1 reads SNHLY; CDR2 reads FYNNEI. Losses at the gene ends were 7 bases for V and 4 bases for J; bases not matched to a gene: 3. This CDR3 spans 12 amino acids. In DNA form, the CDR3 reads TGTGCCAGCAACTACAGGGGGTACGAGCAGTACTTC. Its translation: CASNYRGYEQYF. Based on the CDR3 plus reference TRBV2 and TRBJ2-7, the full variable domain is EPEVTQTPSHQVTQMGQEVILRCVPISNHLYFYWYRQILGQKVEFLVSFYNNEISEKSEIFDDQFSVERPDGSNFTLKIRSTKLEDSAMYFCASNYRGYEQYFGPGTRLTVT.

As DNA, the CDR3 is TGCAGTGCTAGAGATTTGGTAGGGGATAATTCACCCCTCCACTTT. Its translation is CSARDLVGDNSPLHF. This chain uses TRBV20-1 with TRBJ1-6, with D maybe TRBD1 (5 bases). Trimming removed 0 bases from V and 5 bases from J, with 11 bases in between. Germline V gene lookup returns CDR1 DFQATT and CDR2 SNEGSKA (reference sequence). The CDR3 is 15 residues long.

The V call is TRBV19, the J call TRBJ1-3; D not resolved. The CDR3 has 15 amino acids. Germline CDR1 is LNHDA and CDR2 is SQIVND (reference sequence). Trimming stripped 0 bases from V and 2 bases from J, with 8 bases between. CDR3 residues: CASSIEDGPGNTIYF. The CDR3 DNA reads as TGTGCCAGTAGTATAGAGGACGGGCCTGGAAACACCATATATTTT.

This clonotype came up a few times. The chain is built from TRBV20-1 and TRBJ1-1, with a weak D call TRBD1 (6 bases). V gave up 5 bases and J gave up 2 bases, with 21 bases separating them. The CDR3 has 16 residues. Germline CDR1 DFQATT, CDR2 SNEGSKA (reference sequence). The CDR3 sequence is CSAARPGGTSNTEAFF. CDR3 nucleotide sequence: TGCAGTGCTGCCCGACCAGGAGGGACATCAAACACTGAAGCTTTCTTT.

The rearrangement links TRBV6-5 to TRBJ1-6; D call uncertain. Trimming removed 2 bases at V and 0 bases at J, with 5 bases between. This CDR3 has 15 residues. The germline CDR1 and CDR2 sequences are MNHEY and SVGAGI. Written as DNA, the CDR3 is TGTGCCAGCAGTTACGGGGACTCCTATAATTCACCCCTCCACTTT. This encodes CASSYGDSYNSPLHF.

For the CDR3, the DNA is TGTGCCAGCAGTGTGTCAAATCAGCCCCAGCATTTT. Translated: CASSVSNQPQHF. The genes are TRBV6-1 and TRBJ1-5; D unresolved. The V gene's germline CDR1 is MNHNS and CDR2 SASEGT. V lost 4 bases, J lost 4 bases, and 5 bases lay in between. CDR3 length: 12 amino acids.

The chain employs TRBV7-8 and TRBJ2-3; D unclear. Germline V CDR1 and CDR2: SGHVS, FQNEAQ. The CDR3 covers 14 residues. V was pared by 0 bases and J by 2 bases, with 6 bases between. This chain's CDR3 is CASSLAGYTDTQYF. In nucleotides, the CDR3 is TGTGCCAGCAGCTTAGCAGGGTACACAGATACGCAGTATTTT.

This clonotype was seen a handful of times. The rearrangement links TRBV10-2 to TRBJ1-5; D might be TRBD1 (5 bases). The ends were cut back, 0 bases at V and 0 bases at J, with 21 bases in the middle. The CDR3 totals 20 residues. CDR1 is WSHSY, CDR2 SAAADI, per germline. This chain's CDR3 is CASSESAGTRSRDSNQPQHF. The DNA of the CDR3 is TGCGCCAGCAGTGAGTCGGCAGGGACTCGTTCAAGAGATAGCAATCAGCCCCAGCATTTT.

The chain recombines TRBV7-9 with TRBJ2-3, with 11 bases fitting TRBD2. The V and J ends lost 3 bases and 0 bases, in that order; junction bases with no gene match: 2. Germline CDR1 and CDR2: SEHNR and FQNEAQ (reference sequence). This CDR3 has 16 amino acids. The CDR3 reads CASSFRLAGSTDTQYF. As DNA, the CDR3 is TGTGCCAGCAGCTTTCGACTAGCGGGGAGCACAGATACGCAGTATTTT.

Only one count was recorded for this clonotype. This chain connects TRBV9 to TRBJ2-5; 9 nucleotides line up with TRBD1. With 0 bases clipped from V and 2 bases from J, the junction kept 8 bases outside the gene matches. Per germline, CDR1 SGDLS and CDR2 YYNGEE. This CDR3 has 17 amino acids. The CDR3 protein is CASSVATRGQGQETQYF. In DNA form, the CDR3 reads TGTGCCAGCAGCGTAGCTACTAGGGGACAGGGTCAAGAGACCCAGTACTTC.

The V call is TRBV19, the J call TRBJ2-7; a possible D gene is TRBD1 (5 bases). This CDR3 is built from 13 residues. Between the trimmed V and J ends, which lost 4 bases and 5 bases, there was a span of 12 bases. CDR1 is LNHDA, CDR2 SQIVND, per germline (reference sequence). For the CDR3, the DNA is TGTGCCAGTAGTACAGGGTTGTTGCACGAGCAGTACTTC. Its translation: CASSTGLLHEQYF.

The genes are TRBV2 and TRBJ2-7; 7 bases align to TRBD2. Germline V lookup: CDR1 SNHLY, CDR2 FYNNEI. The CDR3 has 14 amino acids. Trimming removed 7 bases from V and 0 bases from J; junction bases left unmatched: 6. CDR3 nucleotides: TGTGCCAGCAATCTAGCGGTGAGCTCCTACGAGCAGTACTTC. Residues: CASNLAVSSYEQYF. Using reference TRBV2 and TRBJ2-7 for the parts outside the CDR3, the full variable domain is EPEVTQTPSHQVTQMGQEVILRCVPISNHLYFYWYRQILGQKVEFLVSFYNNEISEKSEIFDDQFSVERPDGSNFTLKIRSTKLEDSAMYFCASNLAVSSYEQYFGPGTRLTVT.

The V and J genes are TRBV25-1 and TRBJ2-5, with TRBD2 identical over 9 bases. V gave up 1 base and J gave up 4 bases; unmatched junction bases: 10. This CDR3 has 17 residues. CDR1 and CDR2 (germline): MGHDK, SYGVNS. The CDR3 spells CASSEWGGLAARETQYF. The CDR3 DNA is TGTGCCAGCAGTGAATGGGGGGGACTAGCCGCAAGAGAGACCCAGTACTTC. The complete variable domain, with remaining parts taken from reference TRBV25-1 and TRBJ2-5, reads EADIYQTPRYLVIGTGKKITLECSQTMGHDKMYWYQQDPGMELHLIHYSYGVNSTEKGDLSSESTVSRIRTEHFPLTLESARPSHTSQYLCASSEWGGLAARETQYFGPGTRLLVL.

The chain joins TRBV30 to TRBJ2-3; 12 bases align to TRBD2. The junction had 6 bases not matched to a gene; V was cut back by 3 bases and J by 8 bases. Germline V gene sequence: CDR1 GTSNPN, CDR2 SVGIG (reference sequence). CDR3 length: 14 amino acids. The CDR3, as DNA: TGTGCCTGGAGGCTAGCGGGGGGGCCGGGTACGCAGTATTTT. Amino acid sequence: CAWRLAGGPGTQYF.

The chain recombines TRBV12-5 with TRBJ2-3, with unresolved D. The CDR3 sequence is 13 residues long. From germline, CDR1 is LGHNT and CDR2 FRNRAP. With 1 base removed from V and 7 bases from J, the gap between germline ends came to 9 bases. The CDR3 loop reads CASGLGGWNTQYF. CDR3 DNA sequence: TGTGCTAGTGGTTTGGGGGGTTGGAATACGCAGTATTTT.

This rearrangement joins TRBV7-8 to TRBJ2-3; D is perhaps TRBD1 (6 bases). Germline V gene lookup returns CDR1 SGHVS and CDR2 FQNEAQ. The CDR3 has 15 residues. The germline V and J ends were trimmed by 3 bases and 2 bases, with 12 bases remaining between them. CDR3 sequence (DNA): TGTGCCAGCAGCTTCTTGAGGGGGAACACAGATACGCAGTATTTT. Protein product: CASSFLRGNTDTQYF.

Only one count was recorded for this clonotype. This sequence joins TRBV5-4 and TRBJ1-5; D unclear. Germline assignment: CDR1 SGHNT and CDR2 YYREEE (reference sequence). This CDR3 is 15 amino acids long. V shed 4 bases and J shed 5 bases, with 16 bases lying between them. The DNA of the CDR3 is TGTGCCAGCAGCGCGGACCCCCTACAAGATCAGCCCCAGCATTTT. Its protein is CASSADPLQDQPQHF. The whole variable domain, filled in from reference TRBV5-4 and TRBJ1-5, reads ETGVTQSPTHLIKTRGQQVTLRCSSQSGHNTVSWYQQALGQGPQFIFQYYREEENGRGNFPPRFSGLQFPNYSSELNVNALELDDSALYLCASSADPLQDQPQHFGDGTRLSIL.